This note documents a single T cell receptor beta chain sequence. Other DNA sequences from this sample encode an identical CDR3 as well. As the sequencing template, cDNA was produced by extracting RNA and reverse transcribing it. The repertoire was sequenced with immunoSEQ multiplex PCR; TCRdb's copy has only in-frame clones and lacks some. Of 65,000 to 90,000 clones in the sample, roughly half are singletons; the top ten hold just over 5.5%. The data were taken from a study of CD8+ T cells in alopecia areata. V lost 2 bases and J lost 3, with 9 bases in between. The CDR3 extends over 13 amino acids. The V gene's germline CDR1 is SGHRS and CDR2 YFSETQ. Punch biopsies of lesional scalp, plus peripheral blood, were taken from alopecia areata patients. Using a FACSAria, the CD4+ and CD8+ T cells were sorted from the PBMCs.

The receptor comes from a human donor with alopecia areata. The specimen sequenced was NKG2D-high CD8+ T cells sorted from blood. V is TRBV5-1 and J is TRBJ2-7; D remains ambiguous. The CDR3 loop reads CASSFRSSYEQYF. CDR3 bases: TGCGCCAGCAGCTTTCGTTCCAGCTACGAGCAGTACTTC.